A single sample is the source of the 20 T cell receptor beta chains below, sequenced in a study of shared clonotypes between healthy human individuals. Sequenced by immunoSEQ multiplex PCR; TCRdb stores in-frame clones only, minus some. The table records around 550,000 clones, 95% to 97% of them present only once. The sequenced material came from naive CD4+ T cells sorted from blood. Subset here: CD45RA+ positively selected. These TCRs come from a young woman in good health.

The chain combines TRBV7-6 with TRBJ1-4; D remains unclear. The germline CDR1 and CDR2 sequences are SGHVS and FNYEAQ. Trimming cost V 5 bases and J 7 bases, with 14 bases left between them. This CDR3 is built from 14 residues. The CDR3 loop is CASSQGSAGEKLFF. CDR3 in DNA: TGTGCCAGCAGCCAAGGATCCGCGGGTGAAAAACTGTTTTTT.

In its sample, this clone was seen once. CDR3 DNA: TGTGCCAGCAGTTACCCTGGGACAGGGATGAACACCGGGGAGCTGTTTTTT. Translated, it gives CASSYPGTGMNTGELFF. The genes are TRBV28 and TRBJ2-2; 9 bases match TRBD1. Germline CDR1 MDHEN, CDR2 SYDVKM. This CDR3 is built from 17 residues. Unmatched junction bases numbered 7, after V lost 4 bases and J lost 1 base.

For the CDR3, the DNA is TGTGCCAGCAGTTTATTTCAGGGATCTACTGACGAGCAGTACTTC. It translates to CASSLFQGSTDEQYF. This sequence joins TRBV28 and TRBJ2-7, with TRBD1 as a possible D gene (5 bases). Between the trimmed V and J ends, which lost 1 base and 5 bases, there was a span of 15 bases. The CDR3 sequence is 15 residues long. Germline CDR1 and CDR2: MDHEN and SYDVKM. The full variable domain, with the rest looked up from reference TRBV28 and TRBJ2-7, is DVKVTQSSRYLVKRTGEKVFLECVQDMDHENMFWYRQDPGLGLRLIYFSYDVKMKEKGDIPEGYSVSREKKERFSLILESASTNQTSMYLCASSLFQGSTDEQYFGPGTRLTVT.

This chain joins TRBV11-3 and TRBJ2-6; no clear D gene. Germline V lookup: CDR1 SGHNT, CDR2 YENEEA. The CDR3 is 15 residues long. The V end was cut by 6 bases, the J end by 0 bases, with 9 bases between. CDR3: CASSNTGSGANVLTF. CDR3 sequence (DNA): TGTGCCAGCAGTAACACTGGCTCTGGGGCCAACGTCCTGACTTTC.

The V gene is TRBV18, the J gene TRBJ2-7; 7 positions match TRBD1. The junction had 3 bases not matched to a gene; V was cut back by 2 bases and J by 2 bases. This CDR3 region has 14 residues. Germline assignment: CDR1 KGHSH and CDR2 LQKENI. In DNA form, the CDR3 reads TGTGCCAGCTCACCAGGACAGGAAACCTACGAGCAGTACTTC. It translates to CASSPGQETYEQYF.

J is TRBJ2-5 and V is TRBV25-1; TRBD2 matches at 14 bases. The J call could be wrong; TRBJ2-7 is a better fit for the DNA end. There are 16 residues in the CDR3. CDR1 is MGHDK, CDR2 SYGVNS, per germline. The CDR3 loop is CASAGLAGVRDSEQYF. The CDR3, as DNA: TGTGCCAGCGCGGGACTAGCGGGAGTTCGCGACAGCGAGCAGTACTTC.

The chain links TRBV5-6 to TRBJ1-2; D gene unclear. The CDR3 is 16 residues long. CDR1 and CDR2 from the germline V gene are SGHDT and YYEEEE. Deletions cut 3 bases from V and 0 bases from J, with 15 bases between. CDR3 region: CASSYFYRGANYGYTF. The DNA for the CDR3 is TGTGCCAGCAGCTATTTTTATCGGGGAGCTAACTATGGCTACACCTTC.

This chain connects TRBV5-1 to TRBJ1-5; the D is unclear. The CDR3 length is 13 residues. CDR1 is SGHRS and CDR2 is YFSETQ in the germline V gene. The V end was cut by 2 bases, the J end by 4 bases, with 7 bases between. The CDR3 DNA reads TGCGCCAGCAGCTTTGGTGGAAATCAGCCCCAGCATTTT. Its protein product is CASSFGGNQPQHF.

This sequence joins TRBV5-1 and TRBJ2-2; 15 bases fit TRBD2. Germline-derived CDR1 and CDR2 are SGHRS and YFSETQ. V gave up 3 bases and J gave up 0 bases; unmatched junction bases: 6. The length of the CDR3 is 19 residues. CDR3 in amino acids: CASSSPGLAGGTNTGELFF. The CDR3 DNA reads TGCGCCAGCAGCTCGCCGGGACTAGCGGGAGGCACGAACACCGGGGAGCTGTTTTTT.

The rearrangement uses TRBV7-9 and TRBJ2-5; no reliable D call. V lost 0 bases and J lost 6, with 5 bases in between. The germline V gene has CDR1 SEHNR and CDR2 FQNEAQ (reference sequence). The CDR3 has 12 amino acids. For the CDR3, the DNA is TGTGCCAGCAGCTTAGCCCTGAAGACCCAGTACTTC. The encoded protein is CASSLALKTQYF. The full variable domain, its missing parts supplied by reference TRBV7-9 and TRBJ2-5, is DTGVSQNPRHKITKRGQNVTFRCDPISEHNRLYWYRQTLGQGPEFLTYFQNEAQLEKSRLLSDRFSAERPKGSFSTLEIQRTEQGDSAMYLCASSLALKTQYFGPGTRLLVL.

The CDR3 coding sequence is TGTGCCAGCAGGTCGAGTGGGGCCAACGTCCTGACTTTC. This sequence encodes CASRSSGANVLTF. This chain uses TRBV6-5 with TRBJ2-6; no clear D. Germline CDR1 is MNHEY and CDR2 is SVGAGI. Trimming removed 6 bases from V and 3 bases from J, with 6 bases in between. This CDR3 is 13 amino acids long.

The chain couples TRBV4-1 to TRBJ2-5; D gene unclear. Trimming shortened V by 0 bases and J by 2 bases, and 10 bases separated the two germline ends. The CDR3 totals 15 residues. Germline CDR1 is MGHRA and CDR2 is YSYEKL. The CDR3 sequence: CASSQEVSLQETQYF. The CDR3 DNA sequence: TGCGCCAGCAGCCAAGAGGTATCACTACAAGAGACCCAGTACTTC.

This sequence joins TRBV6-1 and TRBJ1-1, with 9 bases that match TRBD1. Germline values: CDR1 MNHNS, CDR2 SASEGT. V was clipped by 0 bases and J by 8 bases; unmatched bases: 13. There are 17 residues in the CDR3. The DNA of the CDR3 is TGTGCCAGCAGTGAAGCGTTTTACACAGGGGGCGGCCTAGAAGCTTTCTTT. Translation: CASSEAFYTGGGLEAFF.

CDR3 in DNA: TGTGCCAGCAGCAGGCCGGGGATCCCCTACGAGCAGTACTTC. This gives the protein CASSRPGIPYEQYF. The chain carries TRBV5-5 and TRBJ2-7, with D possibly TRBD2 on 5 matching bases. The germline V gene has CDR1 SGHKS and CDR2 YYEKEE (reference sequence). The CDR3 extends over 14 amino acids. The V end lost 4 bases, the J end lost 2 bases, and 13 bases lay between the germline ends.

This clone was observed a single time. The chain joins TRBV28 to TRBJ2-7, with D perhaps matching TRBD1 or TRBD2 (6 bases each). The CDR3 has 18 amino acids. CDR1 and CDR2 from the germline V gene are MDHEN and SYDVKM. V lost 3 bases and J 3 bases, leaving 24 bases between the germline ends. The CDR3 is CASSFLRTRGPQVYEQYF. CDR3 in DNA: TGTGCCAGCAGTTTTTTGCGGACCCGGGGGCCCCAGGTCTACGAGCAGTACTTC.

This sequence joins TRBV11-2 and TRBJ2-7; 12 positions agree with TRBD2. This CDR3 is built from 16 residues. Germline CDR1 and CDR2: SGHAT and FQNNGV. V shed 4 bases and J 4 bases; nucleotides not matched to a gene: 8. CDR3 residues: CASSSLGTSGLYEQYF. As DNA, the CDR3 is TGTGCCAGCAGCTCCCTGGGGACTAGCGGGCTTTACGAGCAGTACTTC.

CDR3 nucleotide sequence: TGTGCCAGCAGCTTAGAGGGCCGTGGGAGCTCCTACGAGCAGTACTTC. Protein: CASSLEGRGSSYEQYF. The chain is built from TRBV7-2 and TRBJ2-7, with TRBD2 as a possible D gene (5 bases). V was shortened by 1 base and J by 0 bases, with 13 bases between the two germline ends. CDR3 length: 16 residues. CDR1 SGHTA and CDR2 FQGNSA come from the germline V gene.

V usage is TRBV14 and J usage is TRBJ1-2; 7 bases match TRBD1. This CDR3 has 15 amino acids. CDR1 and CDR2 (germline): SGHDN, FVKESK. The V and J ends lost 5 bases and 1 base, in that order; junction bases with no gene match: 7. The chain's CDR3 is CASSYIRDSNYGYTF. For the CDR3, the DNA is TGTGCCAGCAGCTATATCCGGGACAGTAACTATGGCTACACCTTC.

The V call is TRBV11-2, the J call TRBJ2-5; D may be TRBD2 (5 bases). The V and J ends lost 5 bases and 4 bases respectively, with 11 bases between them. Germline lookup yields CDR1 SGHAT and CDR2 FQNNGV. The CDR3 runs 13 residues. The CDR3 loop reads CASSRTEGETQYF. CDR3 sequence (DNA): TGTGCCAGCAGCCGGACTGAGGGAGAGACCCAGTACTTC.

The DNA of the CDR3 is TGTGCCAGCAGCGTCCGACAGGGTTGGGGCACAGATACGCAGTATTTT. Translating it yields CASSVRQGWGTDTQYF. The chain carries TRBV9 and TRBJ2-3; 7 positions agree with TRBD1. The CDR3 covers 16 residues. Per germline, CDR1 SGDLS and CDR2 YYNGEE. J lost 1 base, V lost 2 bases, and 7 bases had no gene match.